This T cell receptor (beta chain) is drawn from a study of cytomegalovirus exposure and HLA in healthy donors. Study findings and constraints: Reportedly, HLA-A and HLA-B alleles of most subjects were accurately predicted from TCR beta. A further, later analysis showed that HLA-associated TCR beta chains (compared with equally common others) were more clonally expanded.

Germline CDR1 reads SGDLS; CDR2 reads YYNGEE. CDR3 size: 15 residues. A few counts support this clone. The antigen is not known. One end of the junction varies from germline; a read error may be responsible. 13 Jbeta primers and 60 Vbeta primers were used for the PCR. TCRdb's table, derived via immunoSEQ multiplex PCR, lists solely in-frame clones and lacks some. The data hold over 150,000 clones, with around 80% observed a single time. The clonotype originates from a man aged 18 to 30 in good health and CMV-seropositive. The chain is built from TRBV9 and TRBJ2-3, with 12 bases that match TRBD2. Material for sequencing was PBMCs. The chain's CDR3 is CASGVTSGRTDTQYF. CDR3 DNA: TGTGCCAGCGGCGTGACTAGCGGGAGAACAGATACGCAGTATTTT. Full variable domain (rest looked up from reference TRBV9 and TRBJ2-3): DSGVTQTPKHLITATGQRVTLRCSPRSGDLSVYWYQQSLDQGLQFLIQYYNGEERAKGNILERFSAQQFPDLHSELNLSSLELGDSALYFCASGVTSGRTDTQYFGPGTRLTVL.